The clone carrying this TCR beta chain was observed a few times. This entry is derived from a study of blood T cell repertoires in COVID-19. Sequencing used immunoSEQ multiplex PCR; TCRdb keeps in-frame clones, though not all of them. The table lists about 150,000 clones, 65% to 85% of them singletons, with 5.2% in the top ten. Those designated as exposed participants met a COVID-19 case within 2 weeks before study entry. V lost 2 bases and J 1 base, leaving 11 bases between the germline ends. The germline CDR1 and CDR2 sequences are MDHEN and SYDVKM. This CDR3 is 15 amino acids long. Sequenced material: PBMCs or T cells enriched from blood (not recorded which). This clonotype was obtained from a man between 65 and 85 years old who had been exposed to COVID-19. The chain couples TRBV28 to TRBJ1-1; no reliable D call. CDR3 coding DNA: TGTGCCAGCAGTTTAATTTACAGCAGGAACACTGAAGCTTTCTTT. Amino acids: CASSLIYSRNTEAFF.